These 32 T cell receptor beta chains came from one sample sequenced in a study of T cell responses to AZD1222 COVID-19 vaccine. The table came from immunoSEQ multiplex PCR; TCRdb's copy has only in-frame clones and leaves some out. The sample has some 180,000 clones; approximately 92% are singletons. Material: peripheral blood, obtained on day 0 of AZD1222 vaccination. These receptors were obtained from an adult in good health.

In DNA form, the CDR3 reads TGTGCCAGCAGCCCTGCGGGGGACTACGAGCAGTACTTC. This sequence encodes CASSPAGDYEQYF. The V call is TRBV9, the J call TRBJ2-7, with 7 bases that match TRBD2. The CDR3 totals 13 residues. Losses at the gene ends were 4 bases for V and 3 bases for J; bases not matched to a gene: 4. The germline V gene encodes CDR1 SGDLS and CDR2 YYNGEE.

In DNA, the CDR3 is TGTGCAAGGGGGAACACTGAAGCTTTCTTT. Translating it yields CARGNTEAFF. The chain uses TRBV30 and TRBJ1-1; D possibly corresponds to TRBD1 (5 bases). Germline loops: CDR1 GTSNPN, CDR2 SVGIG (reference sequence). The CDR3 has 10 residues. Full variable domain (missing parts from reference TRBV30 and TRBJ1-1): SQTIHQWPATLVQPVGSPLSLECTVEGTSNPNLYWYRQAAGRGLQLLFYSVGIGQISSEVPQNLSASRPQDRQFILSSKKLLLSDSGFYLCARGNTEAFFGQGTRLTVV.

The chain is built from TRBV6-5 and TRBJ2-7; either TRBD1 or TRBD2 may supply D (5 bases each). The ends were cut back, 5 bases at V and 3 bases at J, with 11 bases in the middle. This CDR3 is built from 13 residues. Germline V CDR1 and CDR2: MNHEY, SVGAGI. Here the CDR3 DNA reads TGTGCCAGCAGTCCAGGGAGCAACTACGAGCAGTACGTC. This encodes CASSPGSNYEQYV.

The CDR3 protein is CATSDLQAYGYTF. The CDR3 nucleotides are TGTGCCACCAGTGATTTGCAAGCCTATGGCTACACCTTC. The V and J genes are TRBV24-1 and TRBJ1-2; the D is unclear. Trimming left V 0 bases short and J 4 bases short, with 5 bases between. CDR1 is KGHDR, CDR2 SFDVKD, per germline. CDR3 length: 13 residues.

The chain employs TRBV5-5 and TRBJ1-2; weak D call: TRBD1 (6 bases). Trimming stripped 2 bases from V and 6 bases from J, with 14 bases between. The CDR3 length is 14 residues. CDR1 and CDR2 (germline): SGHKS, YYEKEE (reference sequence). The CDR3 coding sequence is TGTGCCAGCAGCTTCCGTCCGGGGGCGGATGGCTACACCTTC. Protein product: CASSFRPGADGYTF. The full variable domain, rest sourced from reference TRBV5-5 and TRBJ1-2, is DAGVTQSPTHLIKTRGQQVTLRCSPISGHKSVSWYQQVLGQGPQFIFQYYEKEERGRGNFPDRFSARQFPNYSSELNVNALLLGDSALYLCASSFRPGADGYTFGSGTRLTVV.

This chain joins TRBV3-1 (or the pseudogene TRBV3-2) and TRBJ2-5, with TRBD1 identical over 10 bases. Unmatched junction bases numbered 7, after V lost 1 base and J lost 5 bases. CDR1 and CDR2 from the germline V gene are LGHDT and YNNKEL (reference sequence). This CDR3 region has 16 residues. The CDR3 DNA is TGTGCCAGCAGCCAAGGGGAAACGGGACAGGGGGAGACCCAGTACTTC. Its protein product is CASSQGETGQGETQYF.

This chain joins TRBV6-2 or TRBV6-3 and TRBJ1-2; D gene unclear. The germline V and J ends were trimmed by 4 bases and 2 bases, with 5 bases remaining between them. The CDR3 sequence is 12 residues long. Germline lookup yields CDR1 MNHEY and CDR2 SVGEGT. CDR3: CASSSSNYGYTF. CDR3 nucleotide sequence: TGTGCCAGCAGTTCCTCAAACTATGGCTACACCTTC.

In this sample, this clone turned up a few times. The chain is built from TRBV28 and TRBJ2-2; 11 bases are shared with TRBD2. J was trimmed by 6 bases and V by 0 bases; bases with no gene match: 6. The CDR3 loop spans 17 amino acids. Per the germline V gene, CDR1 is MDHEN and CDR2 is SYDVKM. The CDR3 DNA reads TGTGCCAGCAGTTTATGGGGGCTAGCGGGGGGACCCGGGGAGCTGTTTTTT. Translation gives CASSLWGLAGGPGELFF. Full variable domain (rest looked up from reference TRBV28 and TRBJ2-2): DVKVTQSSRYLVKRTGEKVFLECVQDMDHENMFWYRQDPGLGLRLIYFSYDVKMKEKGDIPEGYSVSREKKERFSLILESASTNQTSMYLCASSLWGLAGGPGELFFGEGSRLTVL.

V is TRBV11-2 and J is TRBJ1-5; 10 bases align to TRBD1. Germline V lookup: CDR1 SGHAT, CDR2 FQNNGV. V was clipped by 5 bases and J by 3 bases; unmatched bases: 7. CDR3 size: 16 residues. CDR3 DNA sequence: TGTGCCAGCAGCGCCTGGACAGGGGGACCCAATCAGCCCCAGCATTTT. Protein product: CASSAWTGGPNQPQHF.

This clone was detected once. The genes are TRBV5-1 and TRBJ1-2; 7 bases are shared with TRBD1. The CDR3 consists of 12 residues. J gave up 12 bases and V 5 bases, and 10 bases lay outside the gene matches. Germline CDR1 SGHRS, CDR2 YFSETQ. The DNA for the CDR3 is TGCGCCAGCAGATACGATACAGGGGACAACACCTTC. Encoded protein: CASRYDTGDNTF.

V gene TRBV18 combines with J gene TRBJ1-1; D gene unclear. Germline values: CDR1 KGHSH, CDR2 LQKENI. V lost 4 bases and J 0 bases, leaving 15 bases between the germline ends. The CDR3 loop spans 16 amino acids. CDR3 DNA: TGTGCCAGCTCACGAGGCCTACAGAGAATGAACACTGAAGCTTTCTTT. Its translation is CASSRGLQRMNTEAFF. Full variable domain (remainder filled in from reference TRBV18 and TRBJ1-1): NAGVMQNPRHLVRRRGQEARLRCSPMKGHSHVYWYRQLPEEGLKFMVYLQKENIIDESGMPKERFSAEFPKEGPSILRIQQVVRGDSAAYFCASSRGLQRMNTEAFFGQGTRLTVV.

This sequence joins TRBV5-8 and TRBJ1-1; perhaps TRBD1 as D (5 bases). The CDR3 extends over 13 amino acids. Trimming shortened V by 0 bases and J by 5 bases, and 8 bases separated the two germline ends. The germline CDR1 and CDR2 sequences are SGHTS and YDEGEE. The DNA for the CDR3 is TGTGCCAGCAGCTTGGCAGGGTGGACTGAAGCTTTCTTT. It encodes CASSLAGWTEAFF.

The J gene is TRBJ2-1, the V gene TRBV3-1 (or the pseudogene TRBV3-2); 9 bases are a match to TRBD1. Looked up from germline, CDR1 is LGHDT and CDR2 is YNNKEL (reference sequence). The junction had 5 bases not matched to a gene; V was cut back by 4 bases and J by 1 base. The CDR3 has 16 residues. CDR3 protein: CASSRDGQGSYNEQFF. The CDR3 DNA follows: TGTGCCAGCAGCCGAGATGGACAGGGGTCCTACAATGAGCAGTTCTTC.

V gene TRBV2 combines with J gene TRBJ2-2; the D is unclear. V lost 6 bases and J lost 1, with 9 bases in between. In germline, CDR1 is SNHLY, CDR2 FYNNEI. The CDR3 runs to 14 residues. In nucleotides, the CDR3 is TGTGCCAGCAGAGCACTAAAGAACACCGGGGAGCTGTTTTTT. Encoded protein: CASRALKNTGELFF.

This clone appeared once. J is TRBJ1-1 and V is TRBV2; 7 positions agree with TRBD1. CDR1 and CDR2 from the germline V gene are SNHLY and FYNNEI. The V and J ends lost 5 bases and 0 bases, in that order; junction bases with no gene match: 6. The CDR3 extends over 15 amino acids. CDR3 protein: CASSREGALNTEAFF. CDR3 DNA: TGTGCCAGCAGTCGGGAGGGGGCTTTGAACACTGAAGCTTTCTTT.

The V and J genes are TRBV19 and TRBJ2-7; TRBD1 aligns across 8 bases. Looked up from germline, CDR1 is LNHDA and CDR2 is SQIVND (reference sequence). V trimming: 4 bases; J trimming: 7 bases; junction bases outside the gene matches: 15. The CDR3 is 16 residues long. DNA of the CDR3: TGTGCCAGTAGTAAAGAACTAAGCCGGACAGGGCGGGAGCAGTACTTC. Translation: CASSKELSRTGREQYF.

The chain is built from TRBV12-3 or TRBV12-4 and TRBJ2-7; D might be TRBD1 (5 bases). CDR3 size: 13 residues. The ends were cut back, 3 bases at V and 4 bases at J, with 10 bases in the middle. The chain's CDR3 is CASSLTRVYEQYF. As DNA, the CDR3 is TGTGCCAGCAGTTTGACCAGGGTTTACGAGCAGTACTTC.

CDR3 bases: TGTGCCAGCAGCTTGGTGAGACTAGCTTCTGTGAACTACGAGCAGTACTTC. Translation: CASSLVRLASVNYEQYF. J is TRBJ2-7 and V is TRBV7-9; TRBD2 agrees at 7 bases. The germline CDR1 and CDR2 sequences are SEHNR and FQNEAQ (reference sequence). The CDR3 is 17 amino acids. V was pared by 3 bases and J by 3 bases, with 14 bases of the junction left unmatched.

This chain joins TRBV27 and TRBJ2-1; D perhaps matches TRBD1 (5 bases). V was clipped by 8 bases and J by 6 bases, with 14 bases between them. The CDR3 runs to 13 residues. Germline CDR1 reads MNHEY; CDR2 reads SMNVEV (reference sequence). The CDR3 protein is CASQSIGANEQFF. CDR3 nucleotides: TGTGCCAGCCAATCCATTGGGGCCAATGAGCAGTTCTTC.

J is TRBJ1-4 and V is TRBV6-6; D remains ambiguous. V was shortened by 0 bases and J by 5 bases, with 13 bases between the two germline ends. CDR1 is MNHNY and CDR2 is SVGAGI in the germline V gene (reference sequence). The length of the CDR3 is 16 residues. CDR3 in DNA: TGTGCCAGCAGTTACTCAAGCCGGATCACCAATGAAAAACTGTTTTTT. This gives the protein CASSYSSRITNEKLFF.

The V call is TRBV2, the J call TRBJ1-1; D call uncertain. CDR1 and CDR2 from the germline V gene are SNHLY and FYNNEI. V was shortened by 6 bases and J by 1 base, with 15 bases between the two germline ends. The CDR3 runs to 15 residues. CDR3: CASRIETVGNTEAFF. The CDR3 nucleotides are TGTGCCAGCAGAATTGAGACGGTTGGGAACACTGAAGCTTTCTTT.

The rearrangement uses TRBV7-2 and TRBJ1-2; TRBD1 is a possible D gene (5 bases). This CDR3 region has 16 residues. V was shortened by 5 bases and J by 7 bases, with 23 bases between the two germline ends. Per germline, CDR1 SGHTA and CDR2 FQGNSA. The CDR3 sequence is CASSLGENPLQSGYTF. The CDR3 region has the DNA TGTGCCAGCAGCCTAGGGGAAAACCCCCTTCAGAGTGGCTACACCTTC.

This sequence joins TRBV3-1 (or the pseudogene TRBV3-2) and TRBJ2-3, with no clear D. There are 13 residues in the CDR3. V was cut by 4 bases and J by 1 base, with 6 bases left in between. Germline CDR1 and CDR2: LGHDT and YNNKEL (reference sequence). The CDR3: CASSPGGTDTQYF. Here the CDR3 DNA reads TGTGCCAGCAGCCCTGGGGGCACAGATACGCAGTATTTT.

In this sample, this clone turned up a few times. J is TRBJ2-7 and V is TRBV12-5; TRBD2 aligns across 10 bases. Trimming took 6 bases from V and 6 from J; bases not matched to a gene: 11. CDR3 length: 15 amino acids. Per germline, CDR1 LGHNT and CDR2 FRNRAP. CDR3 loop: CASGGRGLAGVEQYF. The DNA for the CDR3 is TGTGCTAGTGGGGGAAGGGGGCTAGCGGGAGTCGAGCAGTACTTC.

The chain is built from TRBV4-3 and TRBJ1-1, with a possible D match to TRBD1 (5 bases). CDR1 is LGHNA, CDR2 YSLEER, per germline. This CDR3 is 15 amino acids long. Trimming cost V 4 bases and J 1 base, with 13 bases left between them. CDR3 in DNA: TGCGCCAGCAGCCGTGAGGGGCGTTCGAACACTGAAGCTTTCTTT. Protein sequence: CASSREGRSNTEAFF.

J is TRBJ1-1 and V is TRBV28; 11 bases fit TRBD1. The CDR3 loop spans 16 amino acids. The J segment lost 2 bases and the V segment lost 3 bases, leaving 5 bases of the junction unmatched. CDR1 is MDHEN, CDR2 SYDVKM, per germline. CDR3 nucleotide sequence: TGTGCCAGCAGTTTGCTCGGGACAGGGGGTAACACTGAAGCTTTCTTT. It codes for CASSLLGTGGNTEAFF.

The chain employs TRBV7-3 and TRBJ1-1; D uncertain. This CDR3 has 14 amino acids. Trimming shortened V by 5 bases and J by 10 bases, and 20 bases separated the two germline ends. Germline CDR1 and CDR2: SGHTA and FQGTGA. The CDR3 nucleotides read TGTGCCAGCAGCCCAAACGGACGGCCCGTTAGAGCTTTCTTT. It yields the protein CASSPNGRPVRAFF.

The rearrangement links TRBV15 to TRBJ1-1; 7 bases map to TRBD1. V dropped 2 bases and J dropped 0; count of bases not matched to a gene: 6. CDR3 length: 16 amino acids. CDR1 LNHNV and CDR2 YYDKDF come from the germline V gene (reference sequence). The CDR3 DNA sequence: TGTGCCACCAGCAGAATAGAGGGGGCTCTGAACACTGAAGCTTTCTTT. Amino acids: CATSRIEGALNTEAFF.

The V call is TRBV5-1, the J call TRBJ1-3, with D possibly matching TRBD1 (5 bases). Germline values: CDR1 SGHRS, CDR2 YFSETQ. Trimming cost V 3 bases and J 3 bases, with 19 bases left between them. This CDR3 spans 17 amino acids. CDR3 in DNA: TGCGCCAGCAGCTCCATGCCCGACAGTGTTGATGGAAACACCATATATTTT. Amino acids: CASSSMPDSVDGNTIYF.

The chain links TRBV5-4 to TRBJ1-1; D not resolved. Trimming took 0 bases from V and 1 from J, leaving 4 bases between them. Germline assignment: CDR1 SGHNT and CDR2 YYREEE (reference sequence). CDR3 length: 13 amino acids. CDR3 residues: CASSLDWNTEAFF. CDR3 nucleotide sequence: TGTGCCAGCAGCTTGGACTGGAACACTGAAGCTTTCTTT.

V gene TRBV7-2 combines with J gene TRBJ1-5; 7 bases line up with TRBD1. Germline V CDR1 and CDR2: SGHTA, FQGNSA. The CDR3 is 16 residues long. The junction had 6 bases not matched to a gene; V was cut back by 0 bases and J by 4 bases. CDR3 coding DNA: TGTGCCAGCAGCTTAGCCTCCGGGACAGATAATCAGCCCCAGCATTTT. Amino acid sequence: CASSLASGTDNQPQHF.

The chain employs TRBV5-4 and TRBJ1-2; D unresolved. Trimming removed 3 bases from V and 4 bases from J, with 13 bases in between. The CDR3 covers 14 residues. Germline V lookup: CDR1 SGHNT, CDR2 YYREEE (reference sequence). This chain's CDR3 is CASSSGVLAYGYTF. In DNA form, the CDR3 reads TGTGCCAGCAGCTCCGGGGTCCTTGCCTATGGCTACACCTTC.